The T cell receptor (beta chain) described here comes from a study of CD8+CD57+ T cells in acquired aplastic anemia. Study-wide findings and caveats: Between patients and controls, CD8+ Simpson's diversity did not vary significantly.

Genomic DNA, the template, was used for profiling of the TCR beta VDJ and CDR3. Via MiXCR, TCRdb re-called the reads, giving one row per CDR3 protein. The data hold under 200,000 distinct CDR3 sequences, with about 64% observed a single time. This clonotype was detected ten times or more. Its specificity is not known. The CDR3 totals 12 residues. CDR1 is MNHEY, CDR2 SVGAGI, per germline. The V and J ends lost 6 bases and 6 bases, in that order; junction bases with no gene match: 1. Input material: sorted CD4+, CD8+, or CD8+CD57+ T cells (not recorded which) from PBMCs. The chain uses TRBV6-5 and TRBJ2-2; 7 bases are a match to TRBD1. The receptor was derived from a human donor in good health. The CDR3 DNA reads TGTGCCAGCAGCCAGGGGGCCGGGGAGCTGTTTTTT. It specifies CASSQGAGELFF.